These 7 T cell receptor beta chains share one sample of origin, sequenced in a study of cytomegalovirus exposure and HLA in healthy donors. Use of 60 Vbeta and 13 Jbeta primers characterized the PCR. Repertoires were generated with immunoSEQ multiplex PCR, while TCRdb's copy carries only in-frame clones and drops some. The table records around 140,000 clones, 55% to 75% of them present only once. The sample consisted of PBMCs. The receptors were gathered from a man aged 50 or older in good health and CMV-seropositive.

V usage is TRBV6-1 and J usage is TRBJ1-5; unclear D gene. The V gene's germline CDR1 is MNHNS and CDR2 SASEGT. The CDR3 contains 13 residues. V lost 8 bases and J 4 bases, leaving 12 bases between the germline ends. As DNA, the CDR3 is TGTGCCAGCGGTCGAGGGATTAATCAGCCCCAGCATTTT. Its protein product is CASGRGINQPQHF.

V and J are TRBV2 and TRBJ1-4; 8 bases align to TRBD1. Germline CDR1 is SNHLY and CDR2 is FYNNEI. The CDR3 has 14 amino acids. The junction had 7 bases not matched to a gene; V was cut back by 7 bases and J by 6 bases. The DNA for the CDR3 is TGTGCCAGCAACCCCGGACAGGGTGATGAAAAACTGTTTTTT. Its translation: CASNPGQGDEKLFF.

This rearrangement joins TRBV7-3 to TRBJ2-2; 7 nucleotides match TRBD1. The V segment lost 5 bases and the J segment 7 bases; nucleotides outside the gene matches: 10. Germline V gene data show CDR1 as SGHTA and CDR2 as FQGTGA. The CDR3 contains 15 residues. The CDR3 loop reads CASSPDRVGHGELFF. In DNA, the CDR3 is TGTGCCAGCAGCCCCGACAGGGTCGGGCACGGGGAGCTGTTTTTT.

This chain's CDR3 is CASSSGRGEYETQYF. In nucleotides, the CDR3 is TGTGCCAGCAGCTCAGGCCGGGGGGAGTATGAGACCCAGTACTTC. The chain carries TRBV11-3 and TRBJ2-5; 7 nucleotides align to TRBD2. Germline V gene data show CDR1 as SGHNT and CDR2 as YENEEA. V gave up 4 bases and J gave up 5 bases; unmatched junction bases: 10. This CDR3 is built from 15 residues.

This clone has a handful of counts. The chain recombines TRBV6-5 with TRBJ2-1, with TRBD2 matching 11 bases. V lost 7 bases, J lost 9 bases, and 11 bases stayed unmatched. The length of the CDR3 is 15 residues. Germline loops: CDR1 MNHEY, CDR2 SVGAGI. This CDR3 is CASNPGTLAGVEQFF. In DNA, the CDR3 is TGTGCCAGCAACCCCGGGACACTAGCGGGGGTTGAGCAGTTCTTC.

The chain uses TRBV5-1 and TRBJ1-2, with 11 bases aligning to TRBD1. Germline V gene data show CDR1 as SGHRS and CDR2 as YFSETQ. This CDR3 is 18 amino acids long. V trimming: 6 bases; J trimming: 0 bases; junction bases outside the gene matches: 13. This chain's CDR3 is CASTGGPGQGEANYGYTF. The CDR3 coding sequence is TGCGCCAGCACTGGTGGCCCGGGACAGGGGGAAGCTAACTATGGCTACACCTTC.

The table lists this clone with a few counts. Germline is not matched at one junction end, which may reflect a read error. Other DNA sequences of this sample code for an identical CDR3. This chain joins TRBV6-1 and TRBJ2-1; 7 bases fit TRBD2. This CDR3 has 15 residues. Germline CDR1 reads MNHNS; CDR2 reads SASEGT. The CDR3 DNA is TGCGCCACCTTTGGACACTCTAGCGGCTACAATGAGCAGTTCTTC. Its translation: CATFGHSSGYNEQFF.